The text below deals with one T cell receptor (beta chain). Its antigen is still unknown. The record originates from a study of blood T cells in healthy people across ages. Points from the study as a whole: Age advanced and TCR beta diversity per million T cells fell, roughly linearly. The study found TCR beta diversity correlated strongly with naive T cell percentage.

CDR1 KGHSH and CDR2 LQKENI come from the germline V gene. The CDR3 is 14 residues long. Trimming removed 5 bases at V and 2 bases at J, with 11 bases between. Isolated PBMCs totaled at least 6.5 million in each sample. The use of a sample-barcoded 5' primer and a J-beta primer mix characterized a second PCR of about 6 to 12 cycles. Each cDNA molecule was tagged by a template-switch adaptor that had 12 random nucleotides. TCRdb re-called the 5' RACE reads through MiXCR, storing one row per CDR3 protein. The sample has 850,000 to 1,000,000 distinct CDR3 sequences, roughly 47% seen once. The TCR originated in a woman in her fifties or sixties in good health. This sequence joins TRBV18 and TRBJ2-3, with D maybe TRBD2 (6 bases). Material for sequencing was blood. In DNA, the CDR3 is TGTGCCAGCTCAGGGGGGACGTCCACAGATACGCAGTATTTT. This encodes CASSGGTSTDTQYF.